The rows below give T cell receptor beta chains drawn from one sample of a study of control samples from healthy donors and cancer patients. TCRdb's table, derived via immunoSEQ multiplex PCR, lists solely in-frame clones and lacks some. The table has more than 75,000 clones, roughly 83% seen once. Material: PBMCs. These receptor sequences come from a man aged 65 to 79 with lung cancer. CDR3s leave out the opening cysteine and the closing phenylalanine or tryptophan.

CDR3: ASSVGTVNQPQH
V: TRBV5-5
J: TRBJ1-5

CDR3: ASSYMAGGKGYT
V: TRBV6-5
J: TRBJ1-2

CDR3: ASSETLGPGGYNEQF
V: TRBV25-1
J: TRBJ2-1

CDR3: ASSPPGTGVSAQY
V: TRBV6-5
J: TRBJ2-7

CDR3: ASTKPGATDTQY
V: TRBV6-5
J: TRBJ2-3

CDR3: ASSPFLGGHLNTEAF
V: TRBV3-1/TRBV3-2
J: TRBJ1-1

CDR3: SASRGAENTEAF
V: TRBV20-1
J: TRBJ1-1

CDR3: ASSYPRSSVINEKLF
V: TRBV6-2/TRBV6-3
J: TRBJ1-4

CDR3: ASSLSVETQY
V: TRBV12-3/TRBV12-4
J: TRBJ2-5

CDR3: ASSTDVQGWTEAF
V: TRBV6-5
J: TRBJ1-1

CDR3: ASSYGGTYEQY
V: TRBV27
J: TRBJ2-7

CDR3: ASKGQINEKLF
V: TRBV5-1
J: TRBJ1-4

CDR3: ASSPTGGSYNSPLH
V: TRBV6-2/TRBV6-3
J: TRBJ1-6

CDR3: ASTRWVESPLH
V: TRBV27
J: TRBJ1-6

CDR3: ASRKNADTQY
V: TRBV7-2
J: TRBJ2-3

CDR3: ASSSPSSGANVLT
V: TRBV2
J: TRBJ2-6

CDR3: SASTGHSGNTIY
V: TRBV29-1
J: TRBJ1-3

CDR3: ASSPAGGPGDTQY
V: TRBV11-2
J: TRBJ2-3

CDR3: ASSLVGGREETQY
V: TRBV5-1
J: TRBJ2-5

CDR3: ASSQVPRTGTYEQY
V: TRBV3-1/TRBV3-2
J: TRBJ2-7

CDR3: ATSDPDPDEGYT
V: TRBV24-1
J: TRBJ1-2

CDR3: ASRDGGNIQY
V: TRBV25-1
J: TRBJ2-4

CDR3: ASSPGQGRAF
V: TRBV11-3
J: TRBJ1-1

CDR3: ASSLAGRETQY
V: TRBV5-1
J: TRBJ2-5

CDR3: ASTENNYGYT
V: TRBV6-6
J: TRBJ1-2

CDR3: ASSVLGQSYEEQY
V: TRBV9
J: TRBJ2-7

CDR3: ASSMGPAGPYNEQF
V: TRBV19
J: TRBJ2-1

CDR3: ASSSGQGSQPQH
V: TRBV9
J: TRBJ1-5

CDR3: ASSPPTVGYGYT
V: TRBV18
J: TRBJ1-2

CDR3: ASSRTGGGEQY
V: TRBV7-2
J: TRBJ2-7

CDR3: ASSLSAVGGPVDTQY
V: TRBV7-2
J: TRBJ2-3

CDR3: ASSQTKRQANTGELF
V: TRBV4-1
J: TRBJ2-2

CDR3: AIAPGTDTSTDTQY
V: TRBV10-3
J: TRBJ2-3

CDR3: ASSSDIQNTEAF
V: TRBV18
J: TRBJ1-1

CDR3: ASSPHEDRGRDTGELF
V: TRBV7-2
J: TRBJ2-2

CDR3: ASSTLRLGTEAF
V: TRBV19
J: TRBJ1-1

CDR3: ASSHLRGLNQETQY
V: TRBV7-6
J: TRBJ2-5

CDR3: ASSSSGTGVQPQH
V: TRBV2
J: TRBJ1-5

CDR3: ASSETGNTEAF
V: TRBV7-9
J: TRBJ1-1

CDR3: ASTPLRGYNEKLF
V: TRBV30
J: TRBJ1-4

CDR3: ASSRLGGQETQY
V: TRBV3-1/TRBV3-2
J: TRBJ2-5

CDR3: ASSQLLGLRLF
V: TRBV4-1
J: TRBJ1-4

CDR3: ASSQDWGAYGYT
V: TRBV3-1/TRBV3-2
J: TRBJ1-2

CDR3: ASSLGGASRGETQY
V: TRBV5-1
J: TRBJ2-5

CDR3: ASLQGEAF
V: TRBV5-8
J: TRBJ1-1

CDR3: ASSTGVRAGELF
V: TRBV19
J: TRBJ2-2

CDR3: ASSLATGSANTEAF
V: TRBV5-1
J: TRBJ1-1

CDR3: ASSLTGNTGELF
V: TRBV7-7
J: TRBJ2-2

CDR3: ASSSRQGKHQPQH
V: TRBV7-2
J: TRBJ1-5

CDR3: ASSYRIGQGDGYGYT
V: TRBV6-2/TRBV6-3
J: TRBJ1-2

CDR3: SVEPPGNYGYT
V: TRBV29-1
J: TRBJ1-2